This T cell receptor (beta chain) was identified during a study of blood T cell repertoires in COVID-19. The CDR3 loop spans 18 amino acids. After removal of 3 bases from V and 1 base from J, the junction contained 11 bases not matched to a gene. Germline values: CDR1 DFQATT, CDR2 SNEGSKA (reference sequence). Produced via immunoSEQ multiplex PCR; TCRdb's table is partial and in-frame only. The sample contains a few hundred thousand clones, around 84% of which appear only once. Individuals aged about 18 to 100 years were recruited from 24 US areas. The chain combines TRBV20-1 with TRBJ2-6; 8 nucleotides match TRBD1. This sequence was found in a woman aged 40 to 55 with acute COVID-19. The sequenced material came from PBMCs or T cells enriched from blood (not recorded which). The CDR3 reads CSASPFSGGFSGANVLTF. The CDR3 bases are TGCAGTGCTAGTCCCTTCTCAGGGGGCTTTTCTGGGGCCAACGTCCTGACTTTC.